Described below is a single T cell receptor beta chain sequence and its context. This entry belongs to a study of blood T cell repertoires in COVID-19. In the study overall: The United States, Italy and Spain provided the acute and convalescent COVID-19 samples. T cells, B-cell-depleted T cells, or PBMCs provided the cDNA or gDNA that served as material.

The CDR3 runs to 15 residues. With 0 bases removed from V and 0 bases from J, the gap between germline ends came to 6 bases. Germline V gene lookup returns CDR1 SGHRS and CDR2 YFSETQ. Per the original data handling: Nucleated cell counts were estimated from reference gene primer amplification. The protocol was immunoSEQ multiplex PCR, while the TCRdb copy is restricted to in-frame clones and leaves out a portion. Clonal size and the V and J genes are those of that table, whereas D and trimming came from the DNA. Here the sample spans around 190,000 clones, over 75% being singletons. V and J are TRBV5-1 and TRBJ2-2, with D tentatively TRBD1 (5 bases). The sample comprised peripheral blood. The sequence derives from a man aged 45-60 years with COVID-19, enrolled during active disease. As DNA, the CDR3 is TGCGCCAGCAGCTTGGCAGGGCCGAACACCGGGGAGCTGTTTTTT. Residues: CASSLAGPNTGELFF.